This paragraph reports one T cell receptor beta chain. Method: immunoSEQ multiplex PCR; TCRdb's copy keeps in-frame clones and lacks some. Altogether approximately 82,000 clones are present, 88% being singletons, with the ten largest covering roughly 0.8%. The entry originates in a study of OX40 agonist ivuxolimab in advanced cancers. This CDR3 is built from 17 residues. Germline V gene data show CDR1 as SNHLY and CDR2 as FYNNEI. J gave up 5 bases and V 7 bases, and 13 bases lay outside the gene matches. The starting material was CD4+ or CD8+ T cells sorted from blood, obtained in a trial of the OX40 agonist ivuxolimab. This TCR came from an adult with an advanced solid tumor such as melanoma, head and neck, liver or kidney cancer. V usage is TRBV2 and J usage is TRBJ2-5; 13 nucleotides line up with TRBD2. The CDR3 loop is CASTIRTSGSRLETQYF. The CDR3 bases are TGTGCCAGCACCATAAGGACTAGCGGGAGCCGACTCGAGACCCAGTACTTC. The full variable domain, completed using reference TRBV2 and TRBJ2-5, is EPEVTQTPSHQVTQMGQEVILRCVPISNHLYFYWYRQILGQKVEFLVSFYNNEISEKSEIFDDQFSVERPDGSNFTLKIRSTKLEDSAMYFCASTIRTSGSRLETQYFGPGTRLLVL.